This T cell receptor beta chain stems from a study of blood T cell repertoires in COVID-19. Study-wide context: COVID-19 samples collected from the United States, Italy and Spain covered acute and convalescent phases. T cells, B-cell-depleted T cells, or PBMCs supplied cDNA or gDNA.

This CDR3 is built from 14 residues. Germline loops: CDR1 ENHRY, CDR2 SYGVKD. About this clone itself: The junction differs from germline at one of its ends, possibly a read error. Within the sample, other DNA sequences also encode this same CDR3.

In the authors' methods: Using reference gene primer amplification, nucleated cell counts were estimated. Sequencing used immunoSEQ multiplex PCR; TCRdb keeps in-frame clones, though not all of them. V, J and clone size derive from that table, while D and trimming were established from the DNA sequence. The sample yields about 74,000 clones, around 82% seen once. The rearrangement joins TRBV10-3 to TRBJ2-7; tentatively, D is TRBD2 (6 bases). The sequence was collected from a human donor in a cohort sampled during active COVID-19. What was sequenced was peripheral blood. The DNA of the CDR3 is TGCGCCATCAGTGGACGAGCGGAGGGCTACGAGCAGTACTTC. Protein sequence: CAISGRAEGYEQYF.